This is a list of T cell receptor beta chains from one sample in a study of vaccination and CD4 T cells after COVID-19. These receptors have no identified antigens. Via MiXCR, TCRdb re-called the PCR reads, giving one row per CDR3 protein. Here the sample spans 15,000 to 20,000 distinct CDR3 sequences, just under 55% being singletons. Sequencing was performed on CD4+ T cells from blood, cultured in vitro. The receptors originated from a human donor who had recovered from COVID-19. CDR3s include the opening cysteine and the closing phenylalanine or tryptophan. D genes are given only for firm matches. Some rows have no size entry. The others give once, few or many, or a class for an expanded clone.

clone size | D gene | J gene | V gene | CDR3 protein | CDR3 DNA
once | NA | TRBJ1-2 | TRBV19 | CASSPTTVSYGYTF | TGTGCCAGTAGTCCCACGACAGTAAGCTATGGCTACACCTTC
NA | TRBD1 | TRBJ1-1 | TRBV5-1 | CASSLSGGHTEAFF | TGCGCCAGCAGCTTGTCAGGGGGTCACACTGAAGCTTTCTTT
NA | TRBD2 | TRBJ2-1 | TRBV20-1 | CSARVRTSGSYNEQFF | TGCAGTGCTAGAGTACGGACTAGCGGGAGTTACAATGAGCAGTTCTTC
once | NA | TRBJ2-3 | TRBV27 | CASSPYTGTDTQYF | TGTGCCAGCAGTCCATACACAGGGACAGATACGCAGTATTTT
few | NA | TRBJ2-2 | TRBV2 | CASSQGPAAPGELFF | TGTGCCAGCAGTCAGGGACCGGCTGCACCCGGGGAGCTGTTTTTT
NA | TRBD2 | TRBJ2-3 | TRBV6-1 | CASTENTSGINTQYF | TGTGCCAGCACTGAAAACACTAGCGGGATAAATACGCAGTATTTT
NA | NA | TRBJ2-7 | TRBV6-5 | CASSYSDDYYEQYF | TGTGCCAGCAGTTACTCAGATGATTACTACGAGCAGTACTTC
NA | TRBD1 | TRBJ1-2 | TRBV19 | CASSWNRGLGGYTF | TGTGCCAGTAGCTGGAACAGGGGCTTGGGTGGCTACACCTTC
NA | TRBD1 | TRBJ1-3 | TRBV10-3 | CAISGDSSSGNTIYF | TGTGCCATCAGTGGGGACAGTTCCTCTGGAAACACCATATATTTT
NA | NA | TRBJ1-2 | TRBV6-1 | CASRQNYGYTF | TGTGCCAGTCGACAGAACTATGGCTACACCTTC
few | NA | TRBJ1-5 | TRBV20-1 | CSARDRQIYSNQPQHF | TGCAGTGCTAGAGACAGACAGATCTATAGCAATCAGCCCCAGCATTTT
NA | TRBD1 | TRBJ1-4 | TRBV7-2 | CASSPGQASEKLFF | TGTGCCAGCAGCCCCGGACAGGCCTCCGAAAAACTGTTTTTT
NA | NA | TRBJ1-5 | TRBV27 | CASSLEWGSNQPQHF | TGTGCCAGCAGTTTGGAGTGGGGAAGCAATCAGCCCCAGCATTTT
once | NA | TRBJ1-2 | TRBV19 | CASSGRGSYGYTF | TGTGCCAGTAGTGGGCGGGGTTCCTATGGCTACACCTTC
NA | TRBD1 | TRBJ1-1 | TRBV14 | CASSPVPGQGKNTEAFF | TGTGCCAGCAGCCCGGTCCCGGGACAGGGGAAGAACACTGAAGCTTTCTTT
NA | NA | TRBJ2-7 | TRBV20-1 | CSATWGLPGYEQYF | TGCAGTGCGACCTGGGGACTCCCTGGCTACGAGCAGTACTTC
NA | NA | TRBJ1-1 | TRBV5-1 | CASSWAVNTEAFF | TGCGCCAGCAGCTGGGCGGTGAACACTGAAGCTTTCTTT
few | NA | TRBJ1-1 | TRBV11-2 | CASSLVGARTNTEAFF | TGTGCCAGCAGCTTGGTCGGAGCTAGGACGAACACTGAAGCTTTCTTT
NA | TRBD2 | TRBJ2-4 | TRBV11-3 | CASSLGLLAGGLAKNIQYF | TGTGCCAGCAGCTTAGGACTACTAGCGGGAGGGCTAGCCAAAAACATTCAGTACTTC
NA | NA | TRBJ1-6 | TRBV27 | CATNRGGYSPLHF | TGTGCCACCAACCGCGGGGGCTATTCACCCCTCCACTTT
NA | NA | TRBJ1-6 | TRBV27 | CASSLKGKRGSPLHF | TGTGCCAGCAGTTTAAAGGGGAAAAGGGGATCACCCCTCCACTTT
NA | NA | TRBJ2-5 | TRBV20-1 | CSARLGMGQETQYF | TGCAGTGCTAGACTTGGGATGGGGCAAGAGACCCAGTACTTC